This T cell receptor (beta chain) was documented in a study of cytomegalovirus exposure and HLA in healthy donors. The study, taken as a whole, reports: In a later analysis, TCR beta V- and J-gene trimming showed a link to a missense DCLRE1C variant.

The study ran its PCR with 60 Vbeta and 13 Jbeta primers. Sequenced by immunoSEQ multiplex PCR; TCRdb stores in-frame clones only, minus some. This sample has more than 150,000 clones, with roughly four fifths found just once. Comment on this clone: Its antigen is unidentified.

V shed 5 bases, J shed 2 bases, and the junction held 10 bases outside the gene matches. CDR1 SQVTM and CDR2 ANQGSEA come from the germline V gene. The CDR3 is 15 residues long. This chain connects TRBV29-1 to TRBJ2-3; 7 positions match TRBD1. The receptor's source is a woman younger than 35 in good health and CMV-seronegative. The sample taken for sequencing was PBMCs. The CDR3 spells CSVRGGRGITDTQYF. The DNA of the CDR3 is TGCAGCGTTAGGGGTGGCAGGGGGATCACAGATACGCAGTATTTT.